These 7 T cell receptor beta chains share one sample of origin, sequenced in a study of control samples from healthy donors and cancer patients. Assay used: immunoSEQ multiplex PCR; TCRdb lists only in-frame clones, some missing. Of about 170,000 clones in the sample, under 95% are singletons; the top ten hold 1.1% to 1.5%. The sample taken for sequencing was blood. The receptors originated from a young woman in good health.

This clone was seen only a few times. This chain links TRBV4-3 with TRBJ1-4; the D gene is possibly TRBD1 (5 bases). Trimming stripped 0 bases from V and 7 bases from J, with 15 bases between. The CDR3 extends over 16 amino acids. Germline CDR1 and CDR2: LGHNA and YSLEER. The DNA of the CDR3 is TGCGCCAGCAGCCAAGAAGGGTGGGGGTCGACTGAAAAACTGTTTTTT. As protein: CASSQEGWGSTEKLFF.

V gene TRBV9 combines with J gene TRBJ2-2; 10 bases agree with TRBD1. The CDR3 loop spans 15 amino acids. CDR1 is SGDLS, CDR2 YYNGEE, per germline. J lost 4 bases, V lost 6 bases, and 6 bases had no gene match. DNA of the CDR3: TGTGCCAGCAATCTCGGGACAGGGGTCACCGGGGAGCTGTTTTTT. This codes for CASNLGTGVTGELFF.

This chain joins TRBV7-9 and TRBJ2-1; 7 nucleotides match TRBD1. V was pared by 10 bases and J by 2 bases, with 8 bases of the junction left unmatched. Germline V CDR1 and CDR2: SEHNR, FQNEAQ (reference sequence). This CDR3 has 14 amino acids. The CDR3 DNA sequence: TGTGCCATCCTCCAGGGACAGACCTACAATGAGCAGTTCTTC. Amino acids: CAILQGQTYNEQFF. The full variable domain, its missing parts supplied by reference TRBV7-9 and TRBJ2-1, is DTGVSQNPRHKITKRGQNVTFRCDPISEHNRLYWYRQTLGQGPEFLTYFQNEAQLEKSRLLSDRFSAERPKGSFSTLEIQRTEQGDSAMYLCAILQGQTYNEQFFGPGTRLTVL.

The CDR3 bases are TGTGCCAGTACCCCCCTCCAGACAGGGCTGGCTGAAGCTTTCTTT. This gives the protein CASTPLQTGLAEAFF. V usage is TRBV19 and J usage is TRBJ1-1, with 7 bases lining up with TRBD1. J lost 6 bases, V lost 7 bases, and 14 bases had no gene match. CDR1 LNHDA and CDR2 SQIVND come from the germline V gene (reference sequence). The CDR3 loop spans 15 amino acids.

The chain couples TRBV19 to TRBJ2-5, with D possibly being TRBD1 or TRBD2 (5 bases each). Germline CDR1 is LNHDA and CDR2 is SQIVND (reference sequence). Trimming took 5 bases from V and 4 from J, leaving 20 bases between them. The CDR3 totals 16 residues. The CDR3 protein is CASSLRANPGSETQYF. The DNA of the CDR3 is TGTGCCAGTAGTCTGCGGGCAAATCCAGGGTCAGAGACCCAGTACTTC.

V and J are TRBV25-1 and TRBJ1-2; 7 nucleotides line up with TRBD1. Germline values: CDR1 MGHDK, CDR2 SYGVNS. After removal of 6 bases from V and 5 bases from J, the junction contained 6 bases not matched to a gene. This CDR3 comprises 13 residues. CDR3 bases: TGTGCCAGCAGGGAGACAGGGAATTATGGCTACACCTTC. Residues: CASRETGNYGYTF.

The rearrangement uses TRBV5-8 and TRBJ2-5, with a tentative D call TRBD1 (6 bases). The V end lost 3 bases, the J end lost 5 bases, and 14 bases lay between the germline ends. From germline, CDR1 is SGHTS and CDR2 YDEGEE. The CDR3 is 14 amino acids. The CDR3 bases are TGTGCCAGCAGCTCCCGAGCAAGGGGGGAGACCCAGTACTTC. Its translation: CASSSRARGETQYF.